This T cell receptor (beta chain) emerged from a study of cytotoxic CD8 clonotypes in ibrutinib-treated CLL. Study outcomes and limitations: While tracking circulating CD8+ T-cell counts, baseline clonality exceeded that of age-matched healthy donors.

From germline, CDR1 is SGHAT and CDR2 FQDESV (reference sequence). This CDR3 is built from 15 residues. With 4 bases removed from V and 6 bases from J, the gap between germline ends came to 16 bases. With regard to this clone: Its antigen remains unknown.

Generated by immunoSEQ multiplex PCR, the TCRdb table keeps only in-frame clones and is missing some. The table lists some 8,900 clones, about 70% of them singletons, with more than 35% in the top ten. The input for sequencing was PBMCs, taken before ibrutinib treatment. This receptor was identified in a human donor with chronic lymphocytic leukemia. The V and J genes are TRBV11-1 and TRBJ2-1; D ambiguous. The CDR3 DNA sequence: TGTGCCAGCAGCTCCACGGGCCTTTTCTTCAATGAGCAGTTCTTC. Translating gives CASSSTGLFFNEQFF.